A single sample gave rise to the 8 T cell receptor beta chains below, sequenced in a study of glioma-infiltrating T cells after dendritic cell vaccination. This table comes from immunoSEQ multiplex PCR, and its TCRdb copy is limited to in-frame clones, with some not included. The data contain roughly 60,000 clones, around nine tenths of them singletons. Indicated time point: after dendritic cell vaccination, including at tumor progression/relapse. The material sequenced was blood, taken after dendritic cell vaccination. The receptors derive from a human donor with glioblastoma.

The rearrangement links TRBV6-5 to TRBJ2-1; possible D gene TRBD1, 6 bases. The CDR3 is 15 residues long. Trimming stripped 0 bases from V and 0 bases from J, with 6 bases between. CDR1 is MNHEY, CDR2 SVGAGI, per germline. This CDR3 is CASSYSDSSYNEQFF. The CDR3 DNA reads TGTGCCAGCAGTTACTCGGACAGCTCCTACAATGAGCAGTTCTTC.

Here the CDR3 reads CASRRDSAYEQYF. CDR3 DNA sequence: TGTGCCAGCAGGCGGGACAGTGCCTACGAGCAGTACTTC. V is TRBV9 and J is TRBJ2-7, with a weak D call TRBD1 (7 bases). This CDR3 is built from 13 residues. Trimming removed 5 bases at V and 2 bases at J, with 11 bases between. Looked up from germline, CDR1 is SGDLS and CDR2 is YYNGEE.

This sequence joins TRBV29-1 and TRBJ2-2; D possibly corresponds to TRBD1 (5 bases). V lost 8 bases to trimming and J lost 0 bases, with 13 bases between them. This CDR3 is 14 amino acids long. CDR1 SQVTM and CDR2 ANQGSEA come from the germline V gene. CDR3 sequence (DNA): TGCAGCACCTCCCCAGGGACGAACACCGGGGAGCTGTTTTTT. The encoded protein is CSTSPGTNTGELFF.

The chain carries TRBV11-1 and TRBJ2-5; the D gene is possibly TRBD2 (5 bases). This CDR3 region has 14 residues. Per the germline V gene, CDR1 is SGHAT and CDR2 is FQDESV (reference sequence). V was pared by 5 bases and J by 7 bases, with 17 bases between. The CDR3 bases are TGTGCCAGCAGCCCCGCCGGACTGCCCGTGACCCAGTACTTC. This sequence encodes CASSPAGLPVTQYF.

This clone was seen just once. The chain uses TRBV29-1 and TRBJ1-1, with 8 bases fitting TRBD1. With V trimmed by 7 bases and J by 1 base, 5 bases remained unmatched. The CDR3 spans 13 residues. The germline V gene encodes CDR1 SQVTM and CDR2 ANQGSEA. As DNA, the CDR3 is TGCAGCGCCGGACAGGGAAGGAACACTGAAGCTTTCTTT. Protein product: CSAGQGRNTEAFF. The entire variable domain, with the rest obtained from reference TRBV29-1 and TRBJ1-1, is as follows: SAVISQKPSRDICQRGTSLTIQCQVDSQVTMMFWYRQQPGQSLTLIATANQGSEATYESGFVIDKFPISRPNLTFSTLTVSNMSPEDSSIYLCSAGQGRNTEAFFGQGTRLTVV.

The chain uses TRBV6-1 and TRBJ2-3, with D perhaps matching TRBD2 (5 bases). Trimming shortened V by 2 bases and J by 3 bases, and 9 bases separated the two germline ends. The CDR3 loop spans 14 amino acids. Per germline, CDR1 MNHNS and CDR2 SASEGT. The CDR3 region has the DNA TGTGCCAGCAGTGAATTTCGGGGAACAGATACGCAGTATTTT. Protein: CASSEFRGTDTQYF.

The sample holds a few counts of this clone. The V and J genes are TRBV29-1 and TRBJ2-1; a weak D match, TRBD2 (6 bases). The CDR3 is 13 amino acids. CDR1 SQVTM and CDR2 ANQGSEA come from the germline V gene. Trimming left V 0 bases short and J 8 bases short, with 11 bases between. The CDR3 nucleotides are TGCAGCGTTGAAGATGGAGGGAACGATGAGCAGTTCTTC. The encoded protein is CSVEDGGNDEQFF.

The V and J genes are TRBV5-6 and TRBJ2-7; 7 nucleotides line up with TRBD2. CDR3 length: 14 residues. Germline values: CDR1 SGHDT, CDR2 YYEEEE. Losses at the gene ends were 6 bases for V and 2 bases for J; bases not matched to a gene: 8. The CDR3 nucleotides are TGTGCCAGCACCCCATGGGGAGGGCCCTACGAGCAGTACTTC. It translates to CASTPWGGPYEQYF.